The 11 T cell receptor beta chains in this list originate from one sample, sequenced in a study of T cell repertoires in cytomegalovirus infection. Which antigens these TCRs recognize remains unknown. TCRdb used MiXCR to reprocess the reads, holding one entry per CDR3 protein. Seen here are about 890,000 distinct CDR3 sequences, around a third observed once, and the top ten hold 11% to 15%. Sequencing was performed on cultured CD8+ T cells from PBMCs, taken from culture after CMV antigen stimulation. These receptors all come from a human donor in good health (CMV status not recorded). Some clones in this sample may be carry-over from other donors' samples.

This clonotype is a singleton in its sample. V is TRBV6-5 and J is TRBJ2-3, with 7 nucleotides matching TRBD1. Germline loops: CDR1 MNHEY, CDR2 SVGAGI. The trim removed 6 bases at V and 3 bases at J, leaving 9 bases unmatched. The CDR3 contains 15 residues. CDR3 sequence reads: CASSALGDRTDTQYF. For the CDR3, the DNA is TGTGCCAGCAGCGCCCTGGGGGACAGAACAGATACGCAGTATTTT.

This chain uses TRBV14 with TRBJ1-3, with D unresolved. V was clipped by 2 bases and J by 3 bases, with 17 bases between them. Germline assignment: CDR1 SGHDN and CDR2 FVKESK. The length of the CDR3 is 17 residues. The CDR3: CASSQSDWAKGGNTIYF. The CDR3 DNA follows: TGTGCCAGCAGCCAAAGTGATTGGGCGAAAGGTGGAAACACCATATATTTT.

This chain uses TRBV7-6 with TRBJ1-6; 7 bases map to TRBD1. The germline V gene has CDR1 SGHVS and CDR2 FNYEAQ. V shed 6 bases, J shed 7 bases, and the junction held 6 bases outside the gene matches. The CDR3 loop spans 14 amino acids. The CDR3 nucleotides are TGTGCCAGCAGTCAAACAGGGGTCAATTCACCCCTCCACTTT. It translates to CASSQTGVNSPLHF. The full variable domain, with the rest looked up from reference TRBV7-6 and TRBJ1-6, is GAGVSQSPRYKVTKRGQDVALRCDPISGHVSLYWYRQALGQGPEFLTYFNYEAQQDKSGLPNDRFSAERPEGSISTLTIQRTEQRDSAMYRCASSQTGVNSPLHFGNGTRLTVT.

The rearrangement uses TRBV6-2 or TRBV6-3 and TRBJ2-3, with a weak D call TRBD2 (6 bases). Germline values: CDR1 MNHEY, CDR2 SVGEGT. Trimming cost V 5 bases and J 3 bases, with 21 bases left between them. The CDR3 length is 17 residues. The DNA of the CDR3 is TGTGCCAGCAGTATCCCCCCAACTACAGGAGGGACAGATACGCAGTATTTT. Its translation: CASSIPPTTGGTDTQYF.

The rearrangement links TRBV11-1 to TRBJ1-2, with 7 bases that match TRBD1. CDR1 SGHAT and CDR2 FQDESV come from the germline V gene (reference sequence). V shed 5 bases, J shed 1 base, and the junction held 7 bases outside the gene matches. The CDR3 runs 15 residues. CDR3 loop: CASSGDRRDNYGYTF. The CDR3 nucleotides read TGTGCCAGCAGCGGGGACAGAAGAGATAACTATGGCTACACCTTC.

The rearrangement joins TRBV6-1 to TRBJ1-1; 8 nucleotides agree with TRBD1. The CDR3 is made up of 18 amino acids. V was pared by 6 bases and J by 0 bases, with 15 bases of the junction left unmatched. Germline loops: CDR1 MNHNS, CDR2 SASEGT. CDR3: CASRDRGDVITVNTEAFF. In DNA, the CDR3 is TGTGCCAGCAGAGACAGGGGAGACGTAATCACTGTGAACACTGAAGCTTTCTTT.

Ten or more counts support this clonotype. The chain couples TRBV7-6 to TRBJ1-1; TRBD1 might be the D (6 bases). The germline V and J ends were trimmed by 4 bases and 5 bases, with 20 bases remaining between them. From germline, CDR1 is SGHVS and CDR2 FNYEAQ. The CDR3 loop spans 16 amino acids. The chain's CDR3 is CASSSPRGAGRTEAFF. CDR3 coding DNA: TGTGCCAGCAGCTCGCCCCGGGGGGCCGGGCGGACTGAAGCTTTCTTT. The full variable domain, its missing parts supplied by reference TRBV7-6 and TRBJ1-1, is GAGVSQSPRYKVTKRGQDVALRCDPISGHVSLYWYRQALGQGPEFLTYFNYEAQQDKSGLPNDRFSAERPEGSISTLTIQRTEQRDSAMYRCASSSPRGAGRTEAFFGQGTRLTVV.

DNA for the CDR3: TGTGCCAGCAGCTTAGAGCGGGGCGCGGGAGATACGCAGTATTTT. This translates into CASSLERGAGDTQYF. The chain is built from TRBV7-9 and TRBJ2-3, with 7 bases identical to TRBD2. The CDR3 has 15 residues. Germline CDR1 reads SEHNR; CDR2 reads FQNEAQ (reference sequence). V lost 1 base to trimming and J lost 5 bases; unmatched junction nucleotides: 6.

The chain has TRBV27 and TRBJ1-6; no reliable D call. Trimming took 3 bases from V and 10 from J, leaving 10 bases between them. This CDR3 has 13 residues. Looked up from germline, CDR1 is MNHEY and CDR2 is SMNVEV (reference sequence). The CDR3 reads CASSLGLLSPLHF. CDR3 coding DNA: TGTGCCAGCAGTTTGGGGTTATTGTCACCCCTCCACTTT.

The chain employs TRBV6-2 or TRBV6-3 and TRBJ1-1, with D perhaps matching TRBD1 (5 bases). The CDR3 contains 14 residues. Trimming stripped 6 bases from V and 1 base from J, with 12 bases between. CDR1 and CDR2 (germline): MNHEY, SVGEGT. CDR3 residues: CASRTGVRNTEAFF. Written as DNA, the CDR3 is TGTGCCAGCAGGACGGGGGTCCGGAACACTGAAGCTTTCTTT.

The chain carries TRBV6-1 and TRBJ2-1; unclear D gene. The germline V gene encodes CDR1 MNHNS and CDR2 SASEGT. The CDR3 loop spans 13 amino acids. Trimming took 8 bases from V and 0 from J, leaving 8 bases between them. In DNA form, the CDR3 reads TGTGCCAGCGTGGCTAGCTCCTACAATGAGCAGTTCTTC. Translating gives CASVASSYNEQFF.